Following are 24 T cell receptor beta chains from one sample sequenced in a study of cytomegalovirus exposure and HLA in healthy donors. The PCR contained 60 Vbeta and 13 Jbeta primers. TCRdb keeps only in-frame clones here, not all; method: immunoSEQ multiplex PCR. The table has 200,000 or so clones, around 83% seen once; the top ten hold 6% to 8%. Sequencing was carried out using PBMCs. The source is a woman in her forties or fifties in good health and CMV-seropositive.

This sequence joins TRBV7-2 and TRBJ2-1; TRBD2 matches 7 bases. The CDR3 runs to 16 residues. The germline CDR1 and CDR2 sequences are SGHTA and FQGNSA. V dropped 1 base and J dropped 2; count of bases not matched to a gene: 5. The CDR3 DNA sequence: TGTGCCAGCAGCTTAGTCGTGGGAGGGCCCTACAATGAGCAGTTCTTC. Protein: CASSLVVGGPYNEQFF.

The chain carries TRBV28 and TRBJ1-4; tentatively, D is TRBD1 (6 bases). Germline-derived CDR1 and CDR2 are MDHEN and SYDVKM. There are 16 residues in the CDR3. Trimming shortened V by 6 bases and J by 0 bases, and 14 bases separated the two germline ends. CDR3 loop: CASSRYRVATNEKLFF. CDR3 coding DNA: TGTGCCAGCAGCCGCTACAGGGTGGCAACTAATGAAAAACTGTTTTTT.

This rearrangement joins TRBV11-2 to TRBJ2-7, with 8 bases that match TRBD2. The CDR3 runs 17 residues. V trimming: 1 base; J trimming: 2 bases; junction bases outside the gene matches: 10. Germline loops: CDR1 SGHAT, CDR2 FQNNGV. The CDR3 DNA is TGTGCCAGCAGCTTAGGCACCTCTAGCGGGCCGACCTACGAGCAGTACTTC. Protein: CASSLGTSSGPTYEQYF.

V is TRBV28 and J is TRBJ2-7, with TRBD1 identical over 7 bases. Germline loops: CDR1 MDHEN, CDR2 SYDVKM. This CDR3 region has 16 residues. Trimming at V came to 4 bases and at J to 3 bases, leaving 12 bases not matched to a gene. CDR3 bases: TGTGCCAGCAGTTCTCAAAGGGACAGTTACCACTACGAGCAGTACTTC. Amino acids: CASSSQRDSYHYEQYF.

The CDR3 DNA is TGTGCCACCGTGGACAGGGAAGGGAATCAGCCCCAGCATTTT. Translating gives CATVDREGNQPQHF. The V call is TRBV15, the J call TRBJ1-5; 8 bases line up with TRBD1. The junction had 7 bases not matched to a gene; V was cut back by 8 bases and J by 4 bases. The CDR3 contains 14 residues. In germline, CDR1 is LNHNV, CDR2 YYDKDF (reference sequence).

This clone was observed a few times. V gene TRBV5-1 combines with J gene TRBJ1-1; D remains ambiguous. The V end lost 4 bases, the J end lost 3 bases, and 10 bases lay between the germline ends. Germline CDR1 SGHRS, CDR2 YFSETQ. The length of the CDR3 is 13 residues. CDR3 nucleotide sequence: TGCGCCAGCAGCGGAGGGATTCACACTGAAGCTTTCTTT. Its translation: CASSGGIHTEAFF.

V is TRBV10-3 and J is TRBJ2-7; 7 bases are a match to TRBD1. Germline trimming cut 2 bases from V and 1 base from J; bases unmatched to any gene: 2. The V gene's germline CDR1 is ENHRY and CDR2 SYGVKD. This CDR3 has 14 residues. The CDR3 DNA reads TGTGCCATCAGTGAGGACAGGGATTCCTACGAGCAGTACTTC. Translation gives CAISEDRDSYEQYF.

The chain links TRBV19 to TRBJ2-3; 10 bases map to TRBD2. The CDR3 extends over 17 amino acids. Losses at the gene ends were 10 bases for V and 0 bases for J; bases not matched to a gene: 13. The germline V gene encodes CDR1 LNHDA and CDR2 SQIVND (reference sequence). The CDR3 loop is CATRQGSSGGSTDTQYF. CDR3 bases: TGTGCCACCAGACAGGGGTCTAGCGGGGGTAGCACAGATACGCAGTATTTT.

The genes are TRBV7-2 and TRBJ2-2; D possibly corresponds to TRBD2 (6 bases). Per germline, CDR1 SGHTA and CDR2 FQGNSA. The CDR3 is made up of 16 amino acids. Trimming removed 5 bases from V and 5 bases from J, with 18 bases in between. The CDR3 DNA is TGTGCCAGCAGCCCGGGGGACTGGTGGAAAACCGGGGAGCTGTTTTTT. Translation gives CASSPGDWWKTGELFF.

The V call is TRBV20-1, the J call TRBJ2-1; D uncertain. There are 10 residues in the CDR3. The V gene's germline CDR1 is DFQATT and CDR2 SNEGSKA (reference sequence). V was shortened by 1 base and J by 11 bases, with 6 bases between the two germline ends. The CDR3 DNA is TGCAGTGCTAGAGGCCCTAAGCAGTTCTTC. Protein product: CSARGPKQFF.

The chain carries TRBV18 and TRBJ2-1; 7 bases agree with TRBD2. CDR1 is KGHSH, CDR2 LQKENI, per germline. V lost 2 bases and J lost 12; bases outside the gene matches: 4. The CDR3 totals 12 residues. CDR3 DNA sequence: TGTGCCAGCTCACCAGGGAGGGAAGGGCAGTTCTTC. Protein: CASSPGREGQFF.

The rearrangement uses TRBV2 and TRBJ1-2, with D perhaps matching TRBD1 (5 bases). The CDR3 totals 15 residues. Trimming left V 1 base short and J 4 bases short, with 13 bases between. Germline CDR1 is SNHLY and CDR2 is FYNNEI. The CDR3 nucleotides read TGTGCCAGCAGTGAAGGGGGGGGTATAAGCTATGGCTACACCTTC. This encodes CASSEGGGISYGYTF.

CDR3 in DNA: TGCGCCAGCAGCACCCGAACTAGCGGGAACTACAATGAGCAGTTCTTC. Its translation is CASSTRTSGNYNEQFF. This sequence joins TRBV5-1 and TRBJ2-1, with 10 bases that match TRBD2. The ends lost 4 bases at V and 3 bases at J; junction bases unmatched: 7. This CDR3 has 16 amino acids. Germline V lookup: CDR1 SGHRS, CDR2 YFSETQ.

This chain connects TRBV19 to TRBJ1-4; D possibly corresponds to TRBD1 (5 bases). Germline CDR1 and CDR2: LNHDA and SQIVND (reference sequence). The CDR3 length is 14 residues. V lost 5 bases and J 7 bases, leaving 14 bases between the germline ends. CDR3 protein: CASSLRAASEKLFF. The CDR3 bases are TGTGCCAGTAGTCTCAGGGCGGCGAGTGAAAAACTGTTTTTT. Combining the CDR3 with reference TRBV19 and TRBJ1-4 gives the whole variable domain DGGITQSPKYLFRKEGQNVTLSCEQNLNHDAMYWYRQDPGQGLRLIYYSQIVNDFQKGDIAEGYSVSREKKESFPLTVTSAQKNPTAFYLCASSLRAASEKLFFGSGTQLSVL.

The J gene is TRBJ1-1, the V gene TRBV2; tentatively, D is TRBD1 (5 bases). In germline, CDR1 is SNHLY, CDR2 FYNNEI. This CDR3 is 11 amino acids long. Deletions cut 6 bases from V and 7 bases from J, with 9 bases between. In DNA form, the CDR3 reads TGTGCCAGCAGCCCACAGGTTGAAGCTTTCTTT. Translation gives CASSPQVEAFF.

This clone was seen once. The chain combines TRBV2 with TRBJ2-1; 8 bases agree with TRBD1. CDR3 length equals 15 residues. With V trimmed by 6 bases and J by 0 bases, 4 bases remained unmatched. The germline gives CDR1 SNHLY, CDR2 FYNNEI. CDR3 DNA: TGTGCCAGCAGGAGGACAGGGAGCTCCTACAATGAGCAGTTCTTC. Amino acid sequence: CASRRTGSSYNEQFF.

This chain links TRBV19 with TRBJ1-2; TRBD1 matches 9 bases. Germline V gene lookup returns CDR1 LNHDA and CDR2 SQIVND (reference sequence). This CDR3 is built from 16 residues. J lost 0 bases, V lost 6 bases, and 8 bases had no gene match. CDR3 in amino acids: CASSRPGQGSNYGYTF. Here the CDR3 DNA reads TGTGCCAGTAGCAGACCGGGACAGGGATCTAACTATGGCTACACCTTC.

This sequence joins TRBV10-1 and TRBJ2-7, with 14 nucleotides matching TRBD2. Germline CDR1 WNHNN, CDR2 SYGVQD (reference sequence). Germline trimming cut 5 bases from V and 1 base from J; bases unmatched to any gene: 4. The CDR3 has 16 residues. The CDR3, as DNA: TGCGCCAGCAGTCCGGGACTAGCGGGGGAATCCTACGAGCAGTACTTC. Its translation: CASSPGLAGESYEQYF.

The rearrangement links TRBV5-1 to TRBJ2-5; D unresolved. With 0 bases removed from V and 2 bases from J, the gap between germline ends came to 17 bases. CDR1 and CDR2 from the germline V gene are SGHRS and YFSETQ. There are 17 residues in the CDR3. The CDR3 bases are TGCGCCAGCAGCTTGGCCGTCGGTTCCCCCGCACAAGAGACCCAGTACTTC. The encoded protein is CASSLAVGSPAQETQYF.

The chain employs TRBV13 and TRBJ1-6; 11 bases align to TRBD1. V trimming: 5 bases; J trimming: 11 bases; junction bases outside the gene matches: 8. Germline V gene sequence: CDR1 PRHDT, CDR2 FYEKMQ (reference sequence). This CDR3 is 15 amino acids long. CDR3 residues: CASSRRTGGKPPLHF. The CDR3 nucleotides read TGTGCCAGCAGCCGAAGGACAGGGGGCAAACCACCCCTCCACTTT.

This sequence joins TRBV18 and TRBJ1-4, with 9 bases fitting TRBD1. Trimming removed 3 bases from V and 7 bases from J; junction bases left unmatched: 9. Germline CDR1 reads KGHSH; CDR2 reads LQKENI. This CDR3 spans 16 amino acids. CDR3 loop: CASSPYGQGKGEKLFF. As DNA, the CDR3 is TGTGCCAGCTCACCTTACGGACAGGGGAAAGGTGAAAAACTGTTTTTT.

This clone occurred a few times. The CDR3 loop reads CARGGLLAYIQYF. The DNA for the CDR3 is TGTGCCAGGGGGGGGCTCCTGGCGTACATTCAGTACTTC. The chain couples TRBV4-2 to TRBJ2-4; tentatively, D is TRBD2 (7 bases). The CDR3 length is 13 residues. Germline V CDR1 and CDR2: LGHNA, YNFKEQ. Trimming stripped 9 bases from V and 8 bases from J, with 17 bases between.

The chain combines TRBV18 with TRBJ2-1; 7 nucleotides agree with TRBD2. The CDR3 has 16 residues. Per the germline V gene, CDR1 is KGHSH and CDR2 is LQKENI. V gave up 2 bases and J gave up 3 bases; unmatched junction bases: 7. The CDR3 bases are TGTGCCAGCTCACCAAACTCCGGGACTAACTACAATGAGCAGTTCTTC. It codes for CASSPNSGTNYNEQFF.

The gene calls are TRBV6-1 and TRBJ1-2; TRBD1 might be the D (6 bases). This CDR3 comprises 15 residues. The V gene lost 6 bases and the J gene lost 5 bases, with 19 bases spanning the gap. Per the germline V gene, CDR1 is MNHNS and CDR2 is SASEGT. CDR3 residues: CASRSAGASFYGYTF. The CDR3 bases are TGTGCCAGCAGATCCGCGGGGGCAAGTTTTTATGGCTACACCTTC.